A single sample is the source of the 10 T cell receptor beta chains below, sequenced in a study of Ad26.COV2.S vaccination and SARS-CoV-2 variants. This sample's treatment: roughly 18 received Ad26.COV2.S at low or high dose, single or two shots; about 5 received placebo; per-sample allocation not given. It was on day 63 after the first vaccine or placebo injection that samples were taken. Assay used: immunoSEQ multiplex PCR; TCRdb lists only in-frame clones, some missing. Of fewer than 400,000 clones in the sample, around 90% were seen once. The material was peripheral blood, obtained in a trial of Ad26.COV2.S vaccine versus placebo. The receptors originated from a person between 18 and 60 years old who received the Ad26.COV2.S COVID-19 vaccine or a placebo.

The rearrangement joins TRBV11-2 to TRBJ1-1, with TRBD1 matching 7 bases. The V and J ends lost 2 bases and 3 bases, in that order; junction bases with no gene match: 9. CDR1 is SGHAT, CDR2 FQNNGV, per germline. The CDR3 has 16 residues. In nucleotides, the CDR3 is TGTGCCAGCAGCTTAACCCTAGGGGGCTTGGACACTGAAGCTTTCTTT. Translated, it gives CASSLTLGGLDTEAFF. The variable domain in full, with the rest retrieved from reference TRBV11-2 and TRBJ1-1, is EAGVAQSPRYKIIEKRQSVAFWCNPISGHATLYWYQQILGQGPKLLIQFQNNGVVDDSQLPKDRFSAERLKGVDSTLKIQPAKLEDSAVYLCASSLTLGGLDTEAFFGQGTRLTVV.

This chain uses TRBV19 with TRBJ2-1; tentatively, D is TRBD1 (6 bases). V was pared by 5 bases and J by 7 bases, with 9 bases between. This CDR3 is built from 12 residues. Germline V gene sequence: CDR1 LNHDA, CDR2 SQIVND (reference sequence). For the CDR3, the DNA is TGTGCCAGTAGTGGACAGTGGAATGAGCAGTTCTTC. Encoded protein: CASSGQWNEQFF.

The chain carries TRBV15 and TRBJ1-1; TRBD1 aligns across 8 bases. The CDR3 runs 13 residues. Germline V gives CDR1 LNHNV, CDR2 YYDKDF (reference sequence). J was trimmed by 4 bases and V by 2 bases; bases with no gene match: 0. The CDR3 here is CATSRQGATEAFF. CDR3 coding DNA: TGTGCCACCAGCAGACAGGGGGCCACTGAAGCTTTCTTT.

The chain uses TRBV7-9 and TRBJ2-7, with no clear D. Trimming shortened V by 3 bases and J by 3 bases, and 12 bases separated the two germline ends. Germline CDR1 SEHNR, CDR2 FQNEAQ (reference sequence). This CDR3 is 14 amino acids long. This CDR3 is CASSFLGRYYEQYF. CDR3 sequence (DNA): TGTGCCAGCAGCTTCCTCGGACGGTACTACGAGCAGTACTTC.

The chain uses TRBV11-2 and TRBJ1-4; TRBD1 agrees at 8 bases. This CDR3 has 14 residues. J lost 8 bases, V lost 5 bases, and 7 bases had no gene match. Germline V lookup: CDR1 SGHAT, CDR2 FQNNGV. CDR3 amino acids: CASSPDRGREKLFF. As DNA, the CDR3 is TGTGCCAGCAGCCCAGACAGGGGAAGGGAAAAACTGTTTTTT.

The CDR3 is CASNARGPDTQYF. The CDR3 nucleotides read TGTGCCTCCAACGCCCGGGGGCCAGATACGCAGTATTTT. V gene TRBV5-5 combines with J gene TRBJ2-3; D may correspond to TRBD1 or TRBD2 (6 bases each). CDR3 size: 13 residues. Trimming removed 10 bases from V and 4 bases from J, with 16 bases in between. In germline, CDR1 is SGHKS, CDR2 YYEKEE (reference sequence).

This clone was picked up a small number of times. The V and J genes are TRBV11-3 and TRBJ1-2, with 8 bases that match TRBD1. Germline V gene sequence: CDR1 SGHNT, CDR2 YENEEA. Unmatched junction bases numbered 8, after V lost 4 bases and J lost 1 base. This CDR3 is built from 16 residues. Written as DNA, the CDR3 is TGTGCCAGCAGCTCGGCACAGGGGGGTCTTAACTATGGCTACACCTTC. Its protein is CASSSAQGGLNYGYTF.

This sequence joins TRBV2 and TRBJ2-5, with a weak D call TRBD1 (6 bases). The CDR3 runs to 15 residues. CDR1 and CDR2 (germline): SNHLY, FYNNEI. V was trimmed by 6 bases and J by 5 bases, leaving 19 bases between them. DNA for the CDR3: TGTGCCAGCAGGGACAGCCCGGGGCTTGGGGAGACCCAGTACTTC. The encoded protein is CASRDSPGLGETQYF.

The chain combines TRBV10-1 with TRBJ2-5, with 8 bases fitting TRBD1. CDR3 length: 15 amino acids. Germline CDR1 reads WNHNN; CDR2 reads SYGVQD (reference sequence). V was pared by 4 bases and J by 4 bases, with 8 bases of the junction left unmatched. The CDR3 here is CASSVDTGGLETQYF. CDR3 coding DNA: TGCGCCAGCAGTGTGGACACAGGGGGTCTAGAGACCCAGTACTTC.

The genes are TRBV19 and TRBJ2-2; D might be TRBD2 (5 bases). V lost 3 bases to trimming and J lost 8 bases, with 7 bases between them. This CDR3 is 12 amino acids long. Germline values: CDR1 LNHDA, CDR2 SQIVND (reference sequence). CDR3 DNA sequence: TGTGCCAGTAGTATGAGGGAAGGGGAGCTGTTTTTT. It is translated as CASSMREGELFF.